What follows are 15 T cell receptor beta chains derived from one specimen sequenced in a study of T cell responses to AZD1222 COVID-19 vaccine. Some clones are missing from TCRdb's copy, which holds only in-frame ones; the method was immunoSEQ multiplex PCR. Here the sample spans over 85,000 clones, around 92% being singletons. Sequenced material: peripheral blood, taken on day 0 of AZD1222 vaccination. These TCRs come from an adult in good health.

The chain combines TRBV19 with TRBJ1-5; D is undetermined. CDR3 length: 15 amino acids. Trimming pared 5 bases from V and 0 bases from J, leaving 11 bases between. The germline V gene encodes CDR1 LNHDA and CDR2 SQIVND (reference sequence). This CDR3 is CASSSTDYSNQPQHF. CDR3 DNA: TGTGCCAGTAGTTCAACAGATTATAGCAATCAGCCCCAGCATTTT.

The chain has TRBV27 and TRBJ1-2, with 9 nucleotides matching TRBD1. Trimming took 5 bases from V and 0 from J; bases not matched to a gene: 7. Germline V CDR1 and CDR2: MNHEY, SMNVEV (reference sequence). This CDR3 has 16 amino acids. The CDR3: CASSLTGGGTNYGYTF. The CDR3 DNA is TGTGCCAGCAGTCTTACAGGGGGCGGAACTAACTATGGCTACACCTTC.

In this sample, this clone turned up once. The V gene is TRBV2, the J gene TRBJ1-2; D is uncertain. The CDR3 is 12 amino acids. Trimming took 4 bases from V and 1 from J, leaving 4 bases between them. The germline gives CDR1 SNHLY, CDR2 FYNNEI. Written as DNA, the CDR3 is TGTGCCAGCAGTGTAGGTAACTATGGCTACACCTTC. It encodes CASSVGNYGYTF. The whole variable domain, filled in from reference TRBV2 and TRBJ1-2, reads EPEVTQTPSHQVTQMGQEVILRCVPISNHLYFYWYRQILGQKVEFLVSFYNNEISEKSEIFDDQFSVERPDGSNFTLKIRSTKLEDSAMYFCASSVGNYGYTFGSGTRLTVV.

The chain recombines TRBV20-1 with TRBJ1-3; D not resolved. Germline V gives CDR1 DFQATT, CDR2 SNEGSKA (reference sequence). The CDR3 length is 13 residues. V was cut by 3 bases and J by 1 base, with 7 bases left in between. The CDR3 nucleotides read TGCAGTGCTAGTGGAGGATCTGGAAACACCATATATTTT. Translation gives CSASGGSGNTIYF.

This clone was observed once. The chain carries TRBV28 and TRBJ1-4; no firm D call. The germline V and J ends were trimmed by 4 bases and 4 bases, with 7 bases remaining between them. The V gene's germline CDR1 is MDHEN and CDR2 SYDVKM. The CDR3 runs 13 residues. CDR3: CASSWLNNEKLFF. DNA for the CDR3: TGTGCCAGCAGTTGGCTGAATAATGAAAAACTGTTTTTT.

This chain uses TRBV7-2 with TRBJ1-5; TRBD1 agrees at 8 bases. V gave up 5 bases and J gave up 6 bases; unmatched junction bases: 15. The length of the CDR3 is 17 residues. Looked up from germline, CDR1 is SGHTA and CDR2 is FQGNSA. The chain's CDR3 is CASSPGQEYVVSQPQHF. The CDR3 DNA reads TGTGCCAGCAGCCCGGGACAGGAGTATGTTGTGAGTCAGCCCCAGCATTTT. Filled out from reference TRBV7-2 and TRBJ1-5, the complete variable domain reads GAGVSQSPSNKVTEKGKDVELRCDPISGHTALYWYRQSLGQGLEFLIYFQGNSAPDKSGLPSDRFSAERTGGSVSTLTIQRTQQEDSAVYLCASSPGQEYVVSQPQHFGDGTRLSIL.

The chain carries TRBV28 and TRBJ2-2, with D tentatively TRBD1 (6 bases). This CDR3 region has 13 residues. The germline V gene encodes CDR1 MDHEN and CDR2 SYDVKM. The V and J ends lost 8 bases and 8 bases respectively, with 15 bases between them. CDR3 in amino acids: CASRRQGFGELFF. The CDR3 coding sequence is TGTGCCAGCCGACGTCAGGGGTTTGGGGAGCTGTTTTTT.

This rearrangement joins TRBV7-2 to TRBJ1-4; D not resolved. The CDR3 covers 13 residues. Germline CDR1 is SGHTA and CDR2 is FQGNSA. V was trimmed by 6 bases and J by 5 bases, leaving 10 bases between them. The CDR3 reads CASRGRANEKLFF. DNA for the CDR3: TGTGCCAGCAGAGGAAGAGCAAATGAAAAACTGTTTTTT.

The chain combines TRBV30 with TRBJ1-4; possibly TRBD1 for D (5 bases). V was shortened by 0 bases and J by 4 bases, with 12 bases between the two germline ends. Germline V gene data show CDR1 as GTSNPN and CDR2 as SVGIG (reference sequence). This CDR3 has 15 residues. The CDR3 is CAWSVFRGFNEKLFF. For the CDR3, the DNA is TGTGCCTGGAGTGTATTTCGGGGGTTTAATGAAAAACTGTTTTTT.

V and J are TRBV11-2 and TRBJ1-1, with a tentative D call TRBD1 (6 bases). V was cut by 3 bases and J by 14 bases, with 16 bases left in between. Germline CDR1 reads SGHAT; CDR2 reads FQNNGV. The CDR3 contains 12 residues. As DNA, the CDR3 is TGTGCCAGCAGCTTCCTGGGGGACAAGAGCTTCTTT. Residues: CASSFLGDKSFF.

The chain links TRBV15 to TRBJ1-5; weak D call: TRBD1 (5 bases). Trimming pared 1 base from V and 3 bases from J, leaving 19 bases between. The CDR3 has 18 amino acids. CDR1 and CDR2 (germline): LNHNV, YYDKDF (reference sequence). CDR3 nucleotides: TGTGCCACCAGCAGAGTGGTTGGCGGGGGGGATGTCAATCAGCCCCAGCATTTT. Amino acids: CATSRVVGGGDVNQPQHF.

The CDR3 DNA follows: TGTGCCAGCAGCCAAACCAGCACAGATACGCAGTATTTT. Its translation is CASSQTSTDTQYF. The V call is TRBV28, the J call TRBJ2-3; D uncertain. The CDR3 is 13 amino acids. The ends were cut back, 6 bases at V and 0 bases at J, with 7 bases in the middle. The germline V gene encodes CDR1 MDHEN and CDR2 SYDVKM. Variable domain in full (rest from reference TRBV28 and TRBJ2-3): DVKVTQSSRYLVKRTGEKVFLECVQDMDHENMFWYRQDPGLGLRLIYFSYDVKMKEKGDIPEGYSVSREKKERFSLILESASTNQTSMYLCASSQTSTDTQYFGPGTRLTVL.

The gene calls are TRBV27 and TRBJ1-1; the D gene is possibly TRBD1 (6 bases). CDR3 length: 14 amino acids. Germline V gene sequence: CDR1 MNHEY, CDR2 SMNVEV (reference sequence). V lost 2 bases and J lost 6, with 13 bases in between. The CDR3 coding sequence is TGTGCCAGCAGTTTACAAACAGGGCAGGCTGAAGCTTTCTTT. This codes for CASSLQTGQAEAFF.

The CDR3 loop reads CASTPTGWNSPLHF. CDR3 coding DNA: TGTGCCAGCACCCCAACAGGTTGGAATTCACCCCTCCACTTT. The V gene is TRBV2, the J gene TRBJ1-6; D might be TRBD1 (5 bases). V was trimmed by 7 bases and J by 7 bases, leaving 14 bases between them. Per the germline V gene, CDR1 is SNHLY and CDR2 is FYNNEI. The CDR3 is made up of 14 amino acids.

The rearrangement uses TRBV5-6 and TRBJ1-1, with D perhaps TRBD1 (6 bases). V lost 1 base and J 2 bases, leaving 15 bases between the germline ends. Germline V gene lookup returns CDR1 SGHDT and CDR2 YYEEEE. This CDR3 spans 16 amino acids. As DNA, the CDR3 is TGTGCCAGCAGCTTGTTGACCACAGGGCTAAACACTGAAGCTTTCTTT. Amino acid sequence: CASSLLTTGLNTEAFF.